This T cell receptor (beta chain) was sequenced in a study of blood T cell repertoires in COVID-19. About the study: Sites in the United States, Italy and Spain provided acute and convalescent COVID-19 samples.

Between the trimmed V and J ends, which lost 4 bases and 0 bases, there was a span of 7 bases. Germline-derived CDR1 and CDR2 are SGHRS and YFSETQ. CDR3 length equals 14 residues. The table came from immunoSEQ multiplex PCR; TCRdb's copy has only in-frame clones and leaves some out. This sample yields 200,000 or so clones, of which around four fifths are seen a single time; 0.9% to 0.95% belongs to the top ten. The specimen was peripheral blood. The origin of this receptor is a man aged 55 to 70 with COVID-19, enrolled during active disease. The rearrangement links TRBV5-1 to TRBJ1-4, with D possibly TRBD1 on 5 matching bases. The CDR3: CASSPGSTNEKLFF. Here the CDR3 DNA reads TGCGCCAGCAGCCCAGGGTCAACTAATGAAAAACTGTTTTTT. The full variable domain, rest sourced from reference TRBV5-1 and TRBJ1-4, is KAGVTQTPRYLIKTRGQQVTLSCSPISGHRSVSWYQQTPGQGLQFLFEYFSETQRNKGNFPGRFSGRQFSNSRSEMNVSTLELGDSALYLCASSPGSTNEKLFFGSGTQLSVL.